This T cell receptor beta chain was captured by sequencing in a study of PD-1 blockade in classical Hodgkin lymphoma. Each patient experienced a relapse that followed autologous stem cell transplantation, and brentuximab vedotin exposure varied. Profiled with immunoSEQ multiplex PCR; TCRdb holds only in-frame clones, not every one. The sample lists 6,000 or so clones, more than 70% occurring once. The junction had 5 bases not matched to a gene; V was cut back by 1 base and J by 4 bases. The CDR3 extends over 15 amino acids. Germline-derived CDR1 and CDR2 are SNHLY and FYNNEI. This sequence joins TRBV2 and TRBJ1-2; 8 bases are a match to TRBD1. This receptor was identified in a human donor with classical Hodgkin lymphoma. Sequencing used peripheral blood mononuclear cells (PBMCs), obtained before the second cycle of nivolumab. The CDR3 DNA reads TGTGCCAGCAGTGAAGATGCAGGGGGCGGCTATGGCTACACCTTC. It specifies CASSEDAGGGYGYTF. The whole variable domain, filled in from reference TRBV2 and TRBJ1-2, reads EPEVTQTPSHQVTQMGQEVILRCVPISNHLYFYWYRQILGQKVEFLVSFYNNEISEKSEIFDDQFSVERPDGSNFTLKIRSTKLEDSAMYFCASSEDAGGGYGYTFGSGTRLTVV.